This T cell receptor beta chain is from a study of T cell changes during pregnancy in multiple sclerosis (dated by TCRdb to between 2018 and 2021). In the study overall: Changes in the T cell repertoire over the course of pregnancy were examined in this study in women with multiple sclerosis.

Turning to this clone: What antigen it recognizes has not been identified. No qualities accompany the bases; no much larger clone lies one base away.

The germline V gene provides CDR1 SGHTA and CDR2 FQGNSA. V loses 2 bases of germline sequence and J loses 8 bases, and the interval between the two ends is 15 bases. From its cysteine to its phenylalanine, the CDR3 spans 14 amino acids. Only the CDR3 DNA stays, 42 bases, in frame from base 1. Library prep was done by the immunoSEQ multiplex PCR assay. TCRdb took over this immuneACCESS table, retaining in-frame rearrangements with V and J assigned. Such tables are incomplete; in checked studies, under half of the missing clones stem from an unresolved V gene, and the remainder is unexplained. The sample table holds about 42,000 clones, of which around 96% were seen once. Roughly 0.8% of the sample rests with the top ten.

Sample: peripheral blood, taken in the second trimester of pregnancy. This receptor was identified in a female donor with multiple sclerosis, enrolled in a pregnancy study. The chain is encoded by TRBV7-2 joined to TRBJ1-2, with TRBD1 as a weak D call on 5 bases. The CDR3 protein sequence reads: CASSLRAGMDGYTF. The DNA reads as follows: TGTGCCAGCAGCTTAAGGGCAGGGATGGACGGCTACACCTTC.